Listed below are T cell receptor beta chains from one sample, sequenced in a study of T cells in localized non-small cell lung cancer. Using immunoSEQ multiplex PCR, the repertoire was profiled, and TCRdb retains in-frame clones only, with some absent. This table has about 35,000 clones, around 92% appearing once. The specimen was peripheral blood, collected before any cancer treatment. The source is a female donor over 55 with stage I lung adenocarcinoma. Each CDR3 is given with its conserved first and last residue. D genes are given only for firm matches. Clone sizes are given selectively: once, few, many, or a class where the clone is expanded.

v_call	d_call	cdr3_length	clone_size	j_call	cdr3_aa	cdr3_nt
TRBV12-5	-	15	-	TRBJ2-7	CASGEIRRGLGEQYF	TGTGCTAGTGGGGAGATAAGGCGCGGGTTAGGCGAGCAGTACTTC
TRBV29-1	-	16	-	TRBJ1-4	CSVESVHGEGGRKLFF	TGCAGCGTTGAGTCGGTCCACGGAGAAGGGGGAAGAAAACTGTTTTTT
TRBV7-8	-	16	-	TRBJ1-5	CASSEGQTHSNQPQHF	TGTGCCAGCAGCGAAGGACAGACCCATAGCAATCAGCCCCAGCATTTT
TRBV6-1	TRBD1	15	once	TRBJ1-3	CASSERGDRGYTIYF	TGTGCCAGCAGTGAAAGGGGGGACAGGGGTTACACCATATATTTT
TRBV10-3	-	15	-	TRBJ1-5	CAISGVEGPNQPQHF	TGTGCCATCAGTGGGGTGGAGGGGCCCAATCAGCCCCAGCATTTT
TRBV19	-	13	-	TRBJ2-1	CASSEIPYNEQFF	TGTGCCAGTAGCGAAATCCCCTACAATGAGCAGTTCTTC
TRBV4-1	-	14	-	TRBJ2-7	CASSQVDKLYEQYF	TGCGCCAGCAGCCAAGTGGACAAACTCTACGAGCAGTACTTC
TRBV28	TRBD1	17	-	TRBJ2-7	CASSLWGPGQREYEQYF	TGTGCCAGCAGTTTATGGGGTCCGGGACAGAGGGAGTACGAGCAGTACTTC
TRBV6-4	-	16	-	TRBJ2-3	CASSDSAGGSTDTQYF	TGTGCCAGCAGTGACTCTGCAGGTGGAAGCACAGATACGCAGTATTTT
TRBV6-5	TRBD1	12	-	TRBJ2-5	CASSDRVETQYF	TGTGCCAGCAGTGACAGGGTTGAGACCCAGTACTTC
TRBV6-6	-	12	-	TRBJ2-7	CASSQIMGEQYF	TGTGCCAGCAGTCAAATAATGGGCGAGCAGTACTTC
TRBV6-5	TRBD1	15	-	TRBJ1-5	CASSSLGQGNQPQHF	TGTGCCAGCAGTTCGCTGGGACAGGGGAATCAGCCCCAGCATTTT
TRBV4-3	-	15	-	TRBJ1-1	CASSQDPSSITEAFF	TGCGCCAGCAGCCAAGACCCCTCATCCATAACTGAAGCTTTCTTT
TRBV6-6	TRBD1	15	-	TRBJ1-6	CASSNRQGKDSPLHF	TGTGCCAGCAGTAATAGACAGGGGAAGGATTCACCCCTCCACTTT
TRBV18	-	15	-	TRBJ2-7	CASAREQGIAYEQYF	TGTGCCAGCGCCCGCGAACAGGGTATCGCCTACGAGCAGTACTTC
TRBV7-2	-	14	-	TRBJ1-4	CASSSEWGSEKLFF	TGTGCCAGCAGCTCAGAATGGGGGAGTGAAAAACTGTTTTTT
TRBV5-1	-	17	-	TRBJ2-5	CASSLGIGMRAQETQYF	TGCGCCAGCAGCTTGGGTATCGGGATGCGGGCCCAAGAGACCCAGTACTTC
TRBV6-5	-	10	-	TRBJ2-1	CASSYDEQFF	TGTGCCAGCAGTTACGATGAGCAGTTCTTC
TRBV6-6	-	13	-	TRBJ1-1	CASVVAGNTEAFF	TGTGCCAGCGTGGTGGCGGGTAACACTGAAGCTTTCTTT
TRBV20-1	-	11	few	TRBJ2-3	CSGASTDTQYF	TGCAGTGGAGCGAGCACAGATACGCAGTATTTT
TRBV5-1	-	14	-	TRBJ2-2	CASGSGANTGELFF	TGCGCCAGCGGGTCGGGGGCGAACACCGGGGAGCTGTTTTTT
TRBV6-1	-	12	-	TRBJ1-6	CASSDSGGPLHF	TGTGCCAGCAGTGATTCGGGTGGACCCCTCCACTTT
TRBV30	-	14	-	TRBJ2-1	CAWRTGRRYNEQFF	TGTGCCTGGAGGACGGGACGGAGATACAATGAGCAGTTCTTC
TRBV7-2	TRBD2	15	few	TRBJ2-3	CASSLQASGGDTQYF	TGTGCCAGCAGCTTACAAGCTAGCGGGGGAGATACGCAGTATTTT
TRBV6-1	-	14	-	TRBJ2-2	CASSAIRGAGELFF	TGTGCCAGCAGCGCTATCAGGGGGGCCGGGGAGCTGTTTTTT
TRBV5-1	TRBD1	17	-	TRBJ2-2	CASSLVGQGAGTGELFF	TGCGCCAGCAGCTTGGTTGGACAGGGGGCAGGTACCGGGGAGCTGTTTTTT
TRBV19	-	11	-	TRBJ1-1	CASSGGQEAFF	TGTGCCAGTTCAGGAGGACAAGAAGCTTTCTTT
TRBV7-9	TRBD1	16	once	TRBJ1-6	CASSLKVGQWNSPLHF	TGTGCCAGCAGCCTCAAAGTGGGACAGTGGAATTCACCCCTCCACTTT
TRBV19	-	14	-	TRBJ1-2	CASSIAPQTGGYTF	TGTGCCAGTAGTATTGCTCCCCAAACGGGGGGCTACACCTTC
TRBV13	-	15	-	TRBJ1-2	CASSLKPTANYGYTF	TGTGCCAGCAGCTTAAAACCGACGGCAAACTATGGCTACACCTTC